The clone carrying this TCR beta chain came up once. The sample comes from a study of T cells in Graves' hyperthyroidism and ophthalmopathy. TCR beta CDR3 sequences were amplified from RNA transcripts. HTBI primers were employed in a first-round RT-PCR of the TCR CDR3. TCRdb re-called the multiplex PCR reads with MiXCR, one entry per CDR3 protein. The profile covers approximately 250,000 distinct CDR3 sequences, with roughly a quarter appearing a single time and about a third taken by the ten largest. With duration under 3 months, ophthalmopathy was active: Clinical Activity Score at least 3, NOSPECS at least 4. Sequencing was performed on blood. This receptor was obtained from a middle-aged woman with Graves' ophthalmopathy.

The CDR3 region is CAWSPRDGINQPQHF. The CDR3 DNA reads TGTGCCTGGAGTCCCCGGGACGGAATCAATCAGCCCCAGCATTTT. The chain combines TRBV30 with TRBJ1-5; D is perhaps TRBD1 (5 bases). The germline gives CDR1 GTSNPN, CDR2 SVGIG (reference sequence). There are 15 residues in the CDR3. Trimming pared 2 bases from V and 3 bases from J, leaving 14 bases between.